Reported below is one TCR beta chain. At one of its ends the junction is not consistent with the germline gene, which may arise from a read error. The data derive from a study of breast tumors, draining lymph nodes, adjacent tissues. TCRdb independently ran MiXCR on the multiplex PCR reads; one entry per CDR3 protein. The data hold about 140,000 distinct CDR3 sequences, with about 30% observed a single time. Germline-derived CDR1 and CDR2 are SEHNR and FQNEAQ (reference sequence). The length of the CDR3 is 14 residues. Samples came from axillary lymph nodes draining the breast cancer. The origin of this receptor is a female donor with breast cancer. Some clones in this sample may be carry-over from other donors' samples. Material: axillary lymph node tissue. This sequence joins TRBV7-9 and TRBJ1-6; D perhaps matches TRBD1 (6 bases). CDR3 protein: CASSGGGQNSPPHF. The CDR3 DNA sequence: TGTGCCAGCAGTGGAGGGGGTCAAAATTCACCCCCCCACTTT. The variable domain in full, completed from reference TRBV7-9 and TRBJ1-6, reads DTGVSQNPRHKITKRGQNVTFRCDPISEHNRLYWYRQTLGQGPEFLTYFQNEAQLEKSRLLSDRFSAERPKGSFSTLEIQRTEQGDSAMYLCASSGGGQNSPPHFGNGTRLTVT.